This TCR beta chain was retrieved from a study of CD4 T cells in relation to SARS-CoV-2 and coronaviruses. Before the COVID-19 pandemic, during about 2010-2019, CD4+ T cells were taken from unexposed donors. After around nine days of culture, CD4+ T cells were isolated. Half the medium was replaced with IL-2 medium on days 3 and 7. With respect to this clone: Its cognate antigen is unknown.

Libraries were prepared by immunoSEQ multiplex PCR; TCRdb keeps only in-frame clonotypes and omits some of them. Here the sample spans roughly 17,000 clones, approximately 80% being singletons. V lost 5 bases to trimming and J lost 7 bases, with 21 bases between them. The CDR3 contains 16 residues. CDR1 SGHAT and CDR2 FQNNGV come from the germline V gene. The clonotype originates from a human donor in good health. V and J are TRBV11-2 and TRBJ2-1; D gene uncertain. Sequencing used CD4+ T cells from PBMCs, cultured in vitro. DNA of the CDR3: TGTGCCAGCAGCGATTATATAGGTCGCAGGCCAAATGAGCAGTTCTTC. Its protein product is CASSDYIGRRPNEQFF. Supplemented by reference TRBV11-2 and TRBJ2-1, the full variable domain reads EAGVAQSPRYKIIEKRQSVAFWCNPISGHATLYWYQQILGQGPKLLIQFQNNGVVDDSQLPKDRFSAERLKGVDSTLKIQPAKLEDSAVYLCASSDYIGRRPNEQFFGPGTRLTVL.